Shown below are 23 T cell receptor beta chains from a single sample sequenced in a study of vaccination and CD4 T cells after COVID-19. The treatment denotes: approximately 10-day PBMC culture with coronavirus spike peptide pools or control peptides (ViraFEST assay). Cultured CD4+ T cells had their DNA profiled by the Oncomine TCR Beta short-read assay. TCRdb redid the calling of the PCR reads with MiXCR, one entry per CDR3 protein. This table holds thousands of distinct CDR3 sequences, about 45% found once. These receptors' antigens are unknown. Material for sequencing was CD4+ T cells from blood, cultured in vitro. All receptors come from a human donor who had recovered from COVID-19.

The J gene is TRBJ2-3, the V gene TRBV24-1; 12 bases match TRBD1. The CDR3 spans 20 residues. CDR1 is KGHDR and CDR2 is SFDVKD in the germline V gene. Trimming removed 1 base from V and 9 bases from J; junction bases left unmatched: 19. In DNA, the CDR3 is TGTGCCACCAGTGATTTCCGGGACAGGGGACAGGGGGCGCCTTTTCCCACGCAGTATTTT. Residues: CATSDFRDRGQGAPFPTQYF.

The CDR3 spells CASRRSLSQETQYF. The DNA of the CDR3 is TGTGCCAGCAGACGCTCTTTGTCCCAAGAGACCCAGTACTTC. The genes are TRBV11-2 and TRBJ2-5; no definite D call. CDR1 is SGHAT, CDR2 FQNNGV, per germline. The CDR3 sequence is 14 residues long. V was cut by 6 bases and J by 1 base, with 12 bases left in between.

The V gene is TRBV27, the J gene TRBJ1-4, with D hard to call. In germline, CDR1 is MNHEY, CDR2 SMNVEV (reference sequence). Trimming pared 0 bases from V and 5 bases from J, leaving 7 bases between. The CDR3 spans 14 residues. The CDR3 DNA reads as TGTGCCAGCAGTTTATCTGGGGTCAATGAAAAACTGTTTTTT. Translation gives CASSLSGVNEKLFF.

The CDR3 region is CASSYLLTYRVKTFF. CDR3 bases: TGTGCCAGCAGTTACCTACTGACCTATCGGGTCAAAACTTTCTTT. The rearrangement uses TRBV6-5 and TRBJ1-1; D remains unclear. The germline V gene encodes CDR1 MNHEY and CDR2 SVGAGI. The CDR3 spans 15 residues. Trimming stripped 2 bases from V and 12 bases from J, with 22 bases between.

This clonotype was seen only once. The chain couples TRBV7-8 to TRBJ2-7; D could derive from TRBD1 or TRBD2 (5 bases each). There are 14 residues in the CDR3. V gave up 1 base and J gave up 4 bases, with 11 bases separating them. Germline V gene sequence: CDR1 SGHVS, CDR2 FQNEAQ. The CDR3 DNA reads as TGTGCCAGCAGCTTAGGGTCGGGGCTTTACGAGCAGTACTTC. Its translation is CASSLGSGLYEQYF.

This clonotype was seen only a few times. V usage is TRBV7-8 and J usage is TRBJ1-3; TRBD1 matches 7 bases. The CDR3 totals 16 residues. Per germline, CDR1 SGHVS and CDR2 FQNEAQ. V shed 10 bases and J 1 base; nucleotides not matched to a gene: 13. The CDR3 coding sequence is TGTGCCACCATGGGGACAGCCCCCCTTTCTGGAAACACCATATATTTT. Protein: CATMGTAPLSGNTIYF.

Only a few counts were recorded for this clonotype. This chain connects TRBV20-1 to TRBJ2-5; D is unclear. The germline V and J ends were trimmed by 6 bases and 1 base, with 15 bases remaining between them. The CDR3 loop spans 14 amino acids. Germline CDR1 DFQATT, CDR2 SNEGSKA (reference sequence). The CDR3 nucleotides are TGCAGTGCCGCCGGATCCGCCGGCCAAGAGACCCAGTACTTC. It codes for CSAAGSAGQETQYF.

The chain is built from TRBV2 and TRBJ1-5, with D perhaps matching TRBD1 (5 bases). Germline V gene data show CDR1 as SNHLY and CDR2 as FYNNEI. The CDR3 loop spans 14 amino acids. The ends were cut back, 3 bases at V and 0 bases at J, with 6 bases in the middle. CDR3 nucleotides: TGTGCCAGCAGTGACAGGGCTAGCAATCAGCCCCAGCATTTT. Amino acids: CASSDRASNQPQHF. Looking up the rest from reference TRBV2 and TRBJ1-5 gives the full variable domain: EPEVTQTPSHQVTQMGQEVILRCVPISNHLYFYWYRQILGQKVEFLVSFYNNEISEKSEIFDDQFSVERPDGSNFTLKIRSTKLEDSAMYFCASSDRASNQPQHFGDGTRLSIL.

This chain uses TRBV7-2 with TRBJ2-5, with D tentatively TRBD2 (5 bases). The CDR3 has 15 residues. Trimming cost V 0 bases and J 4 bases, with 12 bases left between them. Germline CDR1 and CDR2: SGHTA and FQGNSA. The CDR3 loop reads CASSLAGSSGETQYF. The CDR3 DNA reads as TGTGCCAGCAGCTTAGCGGGGAGTTCGGGAGAGACCCAGTACTTC. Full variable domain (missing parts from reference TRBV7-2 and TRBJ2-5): GAGVSQSPSNKVTEKGKDVELRCDPISGHTALYWYRQSLGQGLEFLIYFQGNSAPDKSGLPSDRFSAERTGGSVSTLTIQRTQQEDSAVYLCASSLAGSSGETQYFGPGTRLLVL.

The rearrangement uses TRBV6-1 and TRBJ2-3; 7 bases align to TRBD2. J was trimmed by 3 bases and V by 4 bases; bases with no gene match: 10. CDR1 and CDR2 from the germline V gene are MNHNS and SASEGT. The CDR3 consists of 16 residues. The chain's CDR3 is CASSGRMGGWTDTQYF. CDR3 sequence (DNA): TGTGCCAGCAGTGGGCGGATGGGGGGGTGGACAGATACGCAGTATTTT.

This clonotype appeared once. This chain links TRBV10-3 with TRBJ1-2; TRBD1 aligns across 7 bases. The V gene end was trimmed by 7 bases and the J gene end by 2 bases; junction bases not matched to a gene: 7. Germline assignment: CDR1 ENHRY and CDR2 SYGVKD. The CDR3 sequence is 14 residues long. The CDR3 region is CAIMGTDSNYGYTF. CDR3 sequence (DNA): TGTGCCATCATGGGGACAGATTCCAACTATGGCTACACCTTC.

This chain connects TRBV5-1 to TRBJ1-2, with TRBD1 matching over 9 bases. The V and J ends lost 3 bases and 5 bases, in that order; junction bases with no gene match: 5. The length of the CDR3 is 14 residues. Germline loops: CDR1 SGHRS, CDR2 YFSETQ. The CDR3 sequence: CASSWGQGGYGYTF. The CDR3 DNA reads TGCGCCAGCAGCTGGGGACAGGGAGGGTATGGCTACACCTTC.

CDR3 sequence (DNA): TGTGCCAGTAGTGGGACAGATTATCAGCCCCAGCATTTT. The encoded protein is CASSGTDYQPQHF. This chain links TRBV19 with TRBJ1-5; TRBD1 matches at 7 bases. Per germline, CDR1 LNHDA and CDR2 SQIVND (reference sequence). Unmatched junction bases numbered 3, after V lost 5 bases and J lost 5 bases. The CDR3 spans 13 residues.

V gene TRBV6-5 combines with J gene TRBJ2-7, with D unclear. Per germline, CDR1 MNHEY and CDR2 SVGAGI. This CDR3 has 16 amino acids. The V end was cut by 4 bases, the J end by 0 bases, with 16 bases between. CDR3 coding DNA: TGTGCCAGCAGTTCACCCTTGTCCATTAGCTCCTACGAGCAGTACTTC. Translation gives CASSSPLSISSYEQYF.

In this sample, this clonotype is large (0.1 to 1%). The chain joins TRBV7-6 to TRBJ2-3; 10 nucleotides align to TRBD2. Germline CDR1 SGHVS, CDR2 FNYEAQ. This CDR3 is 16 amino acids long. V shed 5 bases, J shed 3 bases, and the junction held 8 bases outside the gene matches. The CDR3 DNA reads TGTGCCAGCAGCCGGGCCCTAGCGGGGGCGACAGATACGCAGTATTTT. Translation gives CASSRALAGATDTQYF.

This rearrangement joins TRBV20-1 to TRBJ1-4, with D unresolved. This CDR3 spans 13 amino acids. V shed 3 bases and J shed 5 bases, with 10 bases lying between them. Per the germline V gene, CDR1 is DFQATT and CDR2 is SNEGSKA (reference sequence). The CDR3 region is CSARWGGNEKLFF. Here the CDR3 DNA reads TGCAGTGCTAGGTGGGGAGGGAATGAAAAACTGTTTTTT.

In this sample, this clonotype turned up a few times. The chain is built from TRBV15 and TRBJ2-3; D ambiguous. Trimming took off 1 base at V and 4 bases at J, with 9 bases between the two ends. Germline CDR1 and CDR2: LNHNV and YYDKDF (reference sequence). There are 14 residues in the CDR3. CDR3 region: CATSRGVAPDTQYF. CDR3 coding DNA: TGTGCCACCAGCAGAGGAGTGGCGCCAGATACGCAGTATTTT.

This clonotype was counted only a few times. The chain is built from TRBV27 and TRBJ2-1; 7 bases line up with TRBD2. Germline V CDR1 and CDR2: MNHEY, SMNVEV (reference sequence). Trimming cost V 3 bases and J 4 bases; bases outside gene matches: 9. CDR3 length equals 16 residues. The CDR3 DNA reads TGTGCCAGCAGTTTTACTCGCGGGGGAGCGTACAATGAGCAGTTCTTC. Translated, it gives CASSFTRGGAYNEQFF.

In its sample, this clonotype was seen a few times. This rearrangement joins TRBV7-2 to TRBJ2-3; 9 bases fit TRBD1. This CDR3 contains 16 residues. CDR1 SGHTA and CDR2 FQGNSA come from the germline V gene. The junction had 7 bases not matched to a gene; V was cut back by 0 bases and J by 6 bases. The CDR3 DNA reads TGTGCCAGCAGCTTAGCCGGGACAGGGACAGGCGATACGCAGTATTTT. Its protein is CASSLAGTGTGDTQYF.

The CDR3 region is CSARPSRDRPLLGYTF. The DNA for the CDR3 is TGCAGTGCTAGACCATCCCGGGACAGGCCCCTTCTTGGCTACACCTTC. The chain links TRBV20-1 to TRBJ1-2, with 8 bases that match TRBD1. V gave up 2 bases and J gave up 7 bases; unmatched junction bases: 15. Looked up from germline, CDR1 is DFQATT and CDR2 is SNEGSKA (reference sequence). The CDR3 loop spans 16 amino acids.

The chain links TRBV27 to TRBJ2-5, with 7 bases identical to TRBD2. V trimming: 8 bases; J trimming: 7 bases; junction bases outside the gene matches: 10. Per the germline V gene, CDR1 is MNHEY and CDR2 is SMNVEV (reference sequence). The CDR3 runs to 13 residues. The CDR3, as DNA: TGTGCCAGCCAACTAGCGCCCGGAGGGACCCAGTACTTC. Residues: CASQLAPGGTQYF.

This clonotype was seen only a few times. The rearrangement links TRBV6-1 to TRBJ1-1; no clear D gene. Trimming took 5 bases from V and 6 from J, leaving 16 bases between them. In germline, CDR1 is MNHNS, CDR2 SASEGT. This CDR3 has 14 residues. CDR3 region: CASSPGQGRAEAFF. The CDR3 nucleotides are TGTGCCAGCAGTCCCGGGCAAGGACGGGCTGAAGCTTTCTTT.

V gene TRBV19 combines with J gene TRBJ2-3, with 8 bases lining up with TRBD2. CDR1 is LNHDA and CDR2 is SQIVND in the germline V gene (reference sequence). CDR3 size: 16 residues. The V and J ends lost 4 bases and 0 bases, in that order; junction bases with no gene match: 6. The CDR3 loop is CASSKPGLGSTDTQYF. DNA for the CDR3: TGTGCCAGTAGTAAACCGGGACTAGGGAGCACAGATACGCAGTATTTT.